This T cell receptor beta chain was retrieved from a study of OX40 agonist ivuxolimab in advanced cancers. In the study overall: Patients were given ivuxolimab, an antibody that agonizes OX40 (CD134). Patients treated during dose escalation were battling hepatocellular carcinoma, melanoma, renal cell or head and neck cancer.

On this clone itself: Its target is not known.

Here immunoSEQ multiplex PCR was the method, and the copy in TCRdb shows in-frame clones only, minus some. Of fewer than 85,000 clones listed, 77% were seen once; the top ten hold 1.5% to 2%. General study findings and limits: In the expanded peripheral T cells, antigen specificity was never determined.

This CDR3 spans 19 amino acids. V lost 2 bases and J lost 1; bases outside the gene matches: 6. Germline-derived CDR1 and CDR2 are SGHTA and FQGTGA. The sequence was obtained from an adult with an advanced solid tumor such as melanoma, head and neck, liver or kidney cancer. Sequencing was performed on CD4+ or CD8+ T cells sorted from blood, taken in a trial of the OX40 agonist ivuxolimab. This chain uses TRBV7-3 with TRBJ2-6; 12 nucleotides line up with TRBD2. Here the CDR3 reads CASSLSTSGRYSGANVLTF. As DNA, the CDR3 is TGTGCCAGCAGCTTATCCACTAGCGGGAGGTATTCTGGGGCCAACGTCCTGACTTTC.